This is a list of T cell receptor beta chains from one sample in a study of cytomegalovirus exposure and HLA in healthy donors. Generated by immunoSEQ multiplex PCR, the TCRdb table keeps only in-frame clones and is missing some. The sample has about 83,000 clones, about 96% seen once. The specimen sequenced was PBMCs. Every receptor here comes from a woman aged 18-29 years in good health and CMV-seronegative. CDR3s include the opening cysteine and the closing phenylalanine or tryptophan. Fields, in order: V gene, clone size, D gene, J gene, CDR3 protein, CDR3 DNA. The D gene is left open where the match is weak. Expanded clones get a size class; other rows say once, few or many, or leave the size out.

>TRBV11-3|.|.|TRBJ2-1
CASSLDRAAQFF
TGTGCCAGCAGCTTAGATCGTGCGGCGCAGTTCTTC
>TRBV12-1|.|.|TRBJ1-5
CASSFCDTTNRDQPQHF
TGTGCCAGCAGCTTTTGTGACACCACGAACAGGGATCAGCCCCAGCATTTT
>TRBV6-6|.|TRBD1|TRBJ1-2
CASSIAGQGLSGYTF
TGTGCCAGCTCTATAGCGGGACAGGGATTATCTGGCTACACCTTC
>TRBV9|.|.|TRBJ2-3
CASSVGPVSTDTQYF
TGTGCCAGCAGCGTAGGTCCAGTTAGCACAGATACGCAGTATTTT
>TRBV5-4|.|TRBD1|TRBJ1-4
CASSLQGAVEKLFF
TGTGCCAGCAGCTTGCAGGGGGCAGTTGAAAAACTGTTTTTT
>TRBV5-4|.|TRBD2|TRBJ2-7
CASSLLGSGRLPGEQYF
TGTGCCAGCAGCTTATTGGGTAGCGGGAGGTTACCGGGAGAGCAGTACTTC
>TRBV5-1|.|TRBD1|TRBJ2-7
CASSWDRAAYEQYF
TGCGCCAGCAGCTGGGACAGGGCAGCCTACGAGCAGTACTTC
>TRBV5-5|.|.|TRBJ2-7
CASSLPAYEQYF
TGTGCCAGCAGCCTTCCCGCCTACGAGCAGTACTTC
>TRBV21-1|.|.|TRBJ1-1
CASSKGKGRGNTEAFF
TGTGCCAGCAGCAAAGGCAAGGGCAGGGGCAACACTGAAGCTTTCTTT
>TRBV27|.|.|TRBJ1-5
CASSGYSRQPQHF
TGTGCCAGCAGCGGGTACTCCCGTCAGCCCCAGCATTTT
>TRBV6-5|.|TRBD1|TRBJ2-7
CASNRQGAGAYEQYF
TGTGCCAGCAATAGACAGGGGGCGGGGGCCTACGAGCAGTACTTC
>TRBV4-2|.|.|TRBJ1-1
CASSQSAPVNTEAFF
TGTGCCAGCAGCCAATCAGCGCCGGTTAACACTGAAGCTTTCTTT
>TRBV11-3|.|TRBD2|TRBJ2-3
CASSLDHGLAGADTQYF
TGTGCCAGCAGCTTAGACCACGGACTAGCGGGAGCAGATACGCAGTATTTT
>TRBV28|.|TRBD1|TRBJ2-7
CASSPGQVETYEQYF
TGTGCCAGCAGTCCTGGACAGGTAGAAACCTACGAGCAGTACTTC
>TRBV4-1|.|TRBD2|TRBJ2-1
CASGPPGPSGYNEQFF
TGCGCCAGCGGGCCACCCGGGCCTAGCGGCTACAATGAGCAGTTCTTC
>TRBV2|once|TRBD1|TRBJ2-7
CASSAGTGGRDEQYF
TGTGCCAGCAGTGCCGGGACAGGGGGCCGCGACGAGCAGTACTTC
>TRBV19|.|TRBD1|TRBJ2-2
CASSHLRGTGGVGELFF
TGTGCCAGTAGTCATTTACGGGGGACAGGGGGGGTCGGGGAGCTGTTTTTT
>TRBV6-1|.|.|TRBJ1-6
CASSDSKSPLHF
TGTGCCAGCAGTGATTCTAAATCACCCCTCCACTTT
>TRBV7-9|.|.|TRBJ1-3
CASRGRLETGSSGNTIYF
TGTGCCAGCAGGGGAAGGCTCGAAACAGGGTCCTCTGGAAACACCATATATTTT
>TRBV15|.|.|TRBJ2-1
CATSSLSGPSYNEQFF
TGTGCCACCAGCAGTCTATCAGGGCCTTCCTACAATGAGCAGTTCTTC
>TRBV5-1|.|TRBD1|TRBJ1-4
CASSGMTGGNEKLFF
TGCGCCAGCAGCGGAATGACAGGGGGCAATGAAAAACTGTTTTTT
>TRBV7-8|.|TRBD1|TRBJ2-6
CASSPFRDRERGSGANVLTF
TGTGCCAGCAGCCCCTTCCGGGACAGGGAACGCGGTTCTGGGGCCAACGTCCTGACTTTC